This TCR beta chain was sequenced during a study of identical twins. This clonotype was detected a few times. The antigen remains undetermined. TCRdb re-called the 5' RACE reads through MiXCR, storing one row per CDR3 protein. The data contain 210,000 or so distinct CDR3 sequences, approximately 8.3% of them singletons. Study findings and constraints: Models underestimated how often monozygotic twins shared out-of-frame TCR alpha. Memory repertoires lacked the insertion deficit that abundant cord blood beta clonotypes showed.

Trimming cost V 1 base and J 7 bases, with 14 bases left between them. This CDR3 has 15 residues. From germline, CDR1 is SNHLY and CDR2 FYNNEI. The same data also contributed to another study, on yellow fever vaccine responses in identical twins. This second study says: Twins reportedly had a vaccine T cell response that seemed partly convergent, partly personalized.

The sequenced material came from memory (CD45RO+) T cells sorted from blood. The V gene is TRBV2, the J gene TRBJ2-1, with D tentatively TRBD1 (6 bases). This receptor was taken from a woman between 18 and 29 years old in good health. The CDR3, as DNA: TGTGCCAGCAGTGAAGTAATACTGAGGGGGAATGAGCAGTTCTTC. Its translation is CASSEVILRGNEQFF.